These T cell receptor beta chains were read from a single sample in a study of blood T cell repertoires in COVID-19. Libraries were prepared by immunoSEQ multiplex PCR; TCRdb keeps only in-frame clonotypes and omits some of them. This table has about 300,000 clones, 90% appearing once. Sequences were obtained from peripheral blood. The receptor set was obtained from a woman aged 50 to 60 with COVID-19, enrolled during active disease. The conserved cysteine and the conserved F or W are not part of the CDR3 here. Fields, in order: CDR3 length, V gene, CDR3 protein.

cdr3_length: 11; v_call: TRBV10-1; cdr3_aa: ASSEDGSTEAF
cdr3_length: 13; v_call: TRBV11-2; cdr3_aa: ASSRSGRAPNEQF
cdr3_length: 16; v_call: TRBV4-3; cdr3_aa: ASSQASGAIRSGNGYT
cdr3_length: 14; v_call: TRBV5-1; cdr3_aa: ASSLVPGQGAGGYT
cdr3_length: 13; v_call: TRBV18; cdr3_aa: ASSPDRGLGNEQF
cdr3_length: 11; v_call: TRBV5-1; cdr3_aa: ASSLPGYTEAF
cdr3_length: 13; v_call: TRBV5-5; cdr3_aa: ASSLSSRGWNGYT
cdr3_length: 13; v_call: TRBV18; cdr3_aa: ASSPQTGRGETQY
cdr3_length: 13; v_call: TRBV19; cdr3_aa: ASSPREGATGELF
cdr3_length: 13; v_call: TRBV6-5; cdr3_aa: ASSRLAGDTGELF
cdr3_length: 13; v_call: TRBV5-4; cdr3_aa: ASSSQGVGNNEQF